This is a list of T cell receptor beta chains from one sample in a study of shared clonotypes between healthy human individuals. Sequencing used immunoSEQ multiplex PCR; TCRdb keeps in-frame clones, though not all of them. The table records hundreds of thousands of clones, 85% to 95% of them present only once. Sequenced material: naive CD8+ T cells sorted from blood. The origin of the receptors is a woman younger than 45 in good health. CDR3s include the opening cysteine and the closing phenylalanine or tryptophan. D genes are given only for firm matches. Clone size is not always given. Where it is, it says once, few, many or a class for expanded clones.

cdr3_nt: TGTGCCAGCAGCTTGGGGCGGGGGACCTACGAGCAGTACTTC
cdr3_aa: CASSLGRGTYEQYF
d_call: TRBD2
j_call: TRBJ2-7
clone_size: NA
v_call: TRBV7-8

cdr3_nt: TGTGCCAGCAGCCCAAAAGGACTAGCGGGAGGCCCTGGTGAGCAGTTCTTC
cdr3_aa: CASSPKGLAGGPGEQFF
d_call: TRBD2
j_call: TRBJ2-1
clone_size: NA
v_call: TRBV13

cdr3_nt: TGCGCCAGCAGCAAAACCAAACAGGCGGGACAGGGACCCTACTATGGCTACACCTTC
cdr3_aa: CASSKTKQAGQGPYYGYTF
d_call: TRBD1
j_call: TRBJ1-2
clone_size: NA
v_call: TRBV5-1

cdr3_nt: TGTGCCAGCAGTTCCGGGTCCACTGAAGCTTTCTTT
cdr3_aa: CASSSGSTEAFF
d_call: NA
j_call: TRBJ1-1
clone_size: NA
v_call: TRBV6-1

cdr3_nt: TGTGCCAGCAGCTTAGCGGGAAGCACAGATACGCAGTATTTT
cdr3_aa: CASSLAGSTDTQYF
d_call: TRBD2
j_call: TRBJ2-3
clone_size: NA
v_call: TRBV9

cdr3_nt: TGTGCCAGCAGTTTAACAGGGCCGAATGAGCAGTTCTTC
cdr3_aa: CASSLTGPNEQFF
d_call: NA
j_call: TRBJ2-1
clone_size: NA
v_call: TRBV27

cdr3_nt: TGTGCCAGCAGTCATCTTTCCCTCAGGGGGCAGTTCTTC
cdr3_aa: CASSHLSLRGQFF
d_call: NA
j_call: TRBJ2-1
clone_size: NA
v_call: TRBV25-1

cdr3_nt: TGCGCCAGCAGCATCCTTAGCGGGAACGCCGGGAGAGATGAGCAGTTCTTC
cdr3_aa: CASSILSGNAGRDEQFF
d_call: TRBD2
j_call: TRBJ2-1
clone_size: NA
v_call: TRBV5-1

cdr3_nt: TGTGCCAGCAGTTTGGGGACTAGCGGGAATCTCCACGAGCAGTACTTC
cdr3_aa: CASSLGTSGNLHEQYF
d_call: TRBD2
j_call: TRBJ2-7
clone_size: NA
v_call: TRBV28

cdr3_nt: TGTGCCAGCAGTTTGGGTCGGCGCGGGAACGAGCAGTACTTC
cdr3_aa: CASSLGRRGNEQYF
d_call: NA
j_call: TRBJ2-7
clone_size: NA
v_call: TRBV28

cdr3_nt: TGTGCCAGCAGCTCTCGTGGGAGGGGGAACACTGAAGCTTTCTTT
cdr3_aa: CASSSRGRGNTEAFF
d_call: NA
j_call: TRBJ1-1
clone_size: NA
v_call: TRBV7-8

cdr3_nt: TGTGCCAGCAGGTCGGGGGGCGGGTACAATGAGCAGTTCTTC
cdr3_aa: CASRSGGGYNEQFF
d_call: NA
j_call: TRBJ2-1
clone_size: NA
v_call: TRBV7-6

cdr3_nt: TGTGCCAGCAATCTAGGACCCGCCCAGTACTTC
cdr3_aa: CASNLGPAQYF
d_call: NA
j_call: TRBJ2-5
clone_size: NA
v_call: TRBV6-5

cdr3_nt: TGCGCCAGCAGACACTCGTGGAACACCGGGGAGCTGTTTTTT
cdr3_aa: CASRHSWNTGELFF
d_call: NA
j_call: TRBJ2-2
clone_size: once
v_call: TRBV5-1

cdr3_nt: TGTGCCAGCAGTCCGGGACAGGGAACCCACACTTCCAAAAACATTCAGTACTTC
cdr3_aa: CASSPGQGTHTSKNIQYF
d_call: TRBD1
j_call: TRBJ2-4
clone_size: NA
v_call: TRBV28

cdr3_nt: TGTGCCAGCAGTCCCCCTCACCGGGACGGAGCCTACGAGCAGTACTTC
cdr3_aa: CASSPPHRDGAYEQYF
d_call: NA
j_call: TRBJ2-7
clone_size: NA
v_call: TRBV28

cdr3_nt: TGTGCCAGCAGTGGGACAGGGCCCTACGAGCAGTACTTC
cdr3_aa: CASSGTGPYEQYF
d_call: TRBD1
j_call: TRBJ2-7
clone_size: NA
v_call: TRBV6-5

cdr3_nt: TGTGCCAGCAGCTTAGCGGAAGGCACGGTTGAGCAGTACTTC
cdr3_aa: CASSLAEGTVEQYF
d_call: NA
j_call: TRBJ2-7
clone_size: NA
v_call: TRBV7-8

cdr3_nt: TGTGCCAGTAGTATCCTTTTAACGTTGGGACAGGGGGCCTACGAGCAGTACTTC
cdr3_aa: CASSILLTLGQGAYEQYF
d_call: TRBD1
j_call: TRBJ2-7
clone_size: NA
v_call: TRBV19

cdr3_nt: TGCAGCTGTTGGACAGGGAACTACAATGAGCAGTTCTTC
cdr3_aa: CSCWTGNYNEQFF
d_call: TRBD1
j_call: TRBJ2-1
clone_size: once
v_call: TRBV29-1

cdr3_nt: TGTGCCAGCAGTTTTTTGGGGCCTACCTACGAGCAGTACTTC
cdr3_aa: CASSFLGPTYEQYF
d_call: NA
j_call: TRBJ2-7
clone_size: NA
v_call: TRBV27

cdr3_nt: TGTGCCAGCAGTCGACCGTCAACTAATGAAAAACTGTTTTTT
cdr3_aa: CASSRPSTNEKLFF
d_call: NA
j_call: TRBJ1-4
clone_size: once
v_call: TRBV28

cdr3_nt: TGTGCCAGCAGCCCCACAGTCGATGGGCCCCAGCATTTT
cdr3_aa: CASSPTVDGPQHF
d_call: NA
j_call: TRBJ1-5
clone_size: NA
v_call: TRBV5-6

cdr3_nt: TGTGCCAGCAGCGTACGACTAGCGGGAGGGCCGCATGAGCAGTTCTTC
cdr3_aa: CASSVRLAGGPHEQFF
d_call: TRBD2
j_call: TRBJ2-1
clone_size: NA
v_call: TRBV9

cdr3_nt: TGTGCCAGCAGCGTGGAGTTAGTTGGATCCGGGGAGCTGTTTTTT
cdr3_aa: CASSVELVGSGELFF
d_call: NA
j_call: TRBJ2-2
clone_size: NA
v_call: TRBV9

cdr3_nt: TGTGCCAGCGAGACCGGGACAGGCCCCCTTAACACCGGGGAGCTGTTTTTT
cdr3_aa: CASETGTGPLNTGELFF
d_call: TRBD1
j_call: TRBJ2-2
clone_size: once
v_call: TRBV28

cdr3_nt: TGTGCCAGCAGCCAAGAGGGGACAGAAATGAACACTGAAGCTTTCTTT
cdr3_aa: CASSQEGTEMNTEAFF
d_call: TRBD1
j_call: TRBJ1-1
clone_size: NA
v_call: TRBV4-2

cdr3_nt: TGTGCCAGCAGACCCCCGGACAGGATCATTGGGTCCTACGAGCAGTACTTC
cdr3_aa: CASRPPDRIIGSYEQYF
d_call: TRBD1
j_call: TRBJ2-7
clone_size: few
v_call: TRBV28

cdr3_nt: TGTGCCAGCAGTTTGGGCCGGAAGGCTGAAGCTTTCTTT
cdr3_aa: CASSLGRKAEAFF
d_call: NA
j_call: TRBJ1-1
clone_size: NA
v_call: TRBV28

cdr3_nt: TGCGCCAGCAGCTTCTATGGACTAGCGGTTGACAATGAGCAGTTCTTC
cdr3_aa: CASSFYGLAVDNEQFF
d_call: TRBD2
j_call: TRBJ2-1
clone_size: NA
v_call: TRBV5-1

cdr3_nt: TGTGCCAGCAGCCTAGCGGGAGCTCTCTCCGAGCAGTACTTC
cdr3_aa: CASSLAGALSEQYF
d_call: TRBD2
j_call: TRBJ2-7
clone_size: NA
v_call: TRBV7-8

cdr3_nt: TGCGCCAGCAGTGCAGCATTCGGTATCTACGAGCAGTACTTC
cdr3_aa: CASSAAFGIYEQYF
d_call: NA
j_call: TRBJ2-7
clone_size: NA
v_call: TRBV10-1

cdr3_nt: TGTGCCAGCAGCCCTCGGACAGGGGGCGCGGGTGATGAGCAGTTCTTC
cdr3_aa: CASSPRTGGAGDEQFF
d_call: TRBD1
j_call: TRBJ2-1
clone_size: once
v_call: TRBV4-2

cdr3_nt: TGTGCCAGCAAGGTGTTGGCGGGCACCGGGGAGCTGTTTTTT
cdr3_aa: CASKVLAGTGELFF
d_call: NA
j_call: TRBJ2-2
clone_size: NA
v_call: TRBV6-5

cdr3_nt: TGTGCCAGCAGCCGGTGGGGGGTTGATGGCTACACCTTC
cdr3_aa: CASSRWGVDGYTF
d_call: NA
j_call: TRBJ1-2
clone_size: NA
v_call: TRBV7-6

cdr3_nt: TGTGCCACCCAGGGGGTACCTGACGAGCAGTACTTC
cdr3_aa: CATQGVPDEQYF
d_call: TRBD1
j_call: TRBJ2-7
clone_size: NA
v_call: TRBV28

cdr3_nt: TGTGCCAGCAGCTTAAAGGGACTAGCGGGAGATGGGTCCTACGAGCAGTACTTC
cdr3_aa: CASSLKGLAGDGSYEQYF
d_call: TRBD2
j_call: TRBJ2-7
clone_size: NA
v_call: TRBV5-4

cdr3_nt: TGCGCCAGCAGCCGAAGTATAAAGACGACTAGCGGGAGAACAGATACGCAGTATTTT
cdr3_aa: CASSRSIKTTSGRTDTQYF
d_call: TRBD2
j_call: TRBJ2-3
clone_size: NA
v_call: TRBV4-1

cdr3_nt: TGTGCTAGTGGTGACGGGGACAGAAATTCAGATACGCAGTATTTT
cdr3_aa: CASGDGDRNSDTQYF
d_call: TRBD1
j_call: TRBJ2-3
clone_size: NA
v_call: TRBV12-5

cdr3_nt: TGTGCCAGCAGCTTGGGACAGAGTTACGAGCAGTACTTC
cdr3_aa: CASSLGQSYEQYF
d_call: NA
j_call: TRBJ2-7
clone_size: NA
v_call: TRBV5-6

cdr3_nt: TGCAGCGTTGAAATGAGAGGGGGAGACTCCTACAATGAGCAGTTCTTC
cdr3_aa: CSVEMRGGDSYNEQFF
d_call: NA
j_call: TRBJ2-1
clone_size: NA
v_call: TRBV29-1

cdr3_nt: TGTGCCACCCGGGACAGCACCGAAGAGACCCAGTACTTC
cdr3_aa: CATRDSTEETQYF
d_call: TRBD1
j_call: TRBJ2-5
clone_size: once
v_call: TRBV5-6

cdr3_nt: TGCGCCAGCAGCTTGGCCGGGGGCTCCTACGAGCAGTACTTC
cdr3_aa: CASSLAGGSYEQYF
d_call: NA
j_call: TRBJ2-7
clone_size: NA
v_call: TRBV5-1

cdr3_nt: TGTGCCAGTAGTATAGACAGGAGAAGTACCATACGCCCCCTTAGCAATCAGCCCCAGCATTTT
cdr3_aa: CASSIDRRSTIRPLSNQPQHF
d_call: NA
j_call: TRBJ1-5
clone_size: NA
v_call: TRBV19

cdr3_nt: TGCGCCAGCAGCCAAGTCTTCAGCGGGCCGCCCTACGAGCAGTACTTC
cdr3_aa: CASSQVFSGPPYEQYF
d_call: NA
j_call: TRBJ2-7
clone_size: NA
v_call: TRBV4-1

cdr3_nt: TGCGCCAGCAGCCACCGCACCTCGGGTACAGCGGCCCCCTATGGCTACACCTTC
cdr3_aa: CASSHRTSGTAAPYGYTF
d_call: NA
j_call: TRBJ1-2
clone_size: NA
v_call: TRBV4-1

cdr3_nt: TGCGCCAGCAGATCAGCGGCTTTATCCTACGAGCAGTACTTC
cdr3_aa: CASRSAALSYEQYF
d_call: NA
j_call: TRBJ2-7
clone_size: NA
v_call: TRBV4-1

cdr3_nt: TGTGCCAGCAGCCCCTTGCGGGCCGGGGAGCTGTTTTTT
cdr3_aa: CASSPLRAGELFF
d_call: NA
j_call: TRBJ2-2
clone_size: NA
v_call: TRBV6-5

cdr3_nt: TGTGCCAGCAGCCTTACGACTAGTCCGTTAGATACGCAGTATTTT
cdr3_aa: CASSLTTSPLDTQYF
d_call: NA
j_call: TRBJ2-3
clone_size: NA
v_call: TRBV14

cdr3_nt: TGTGCCAGCTCACCGGGGCGGACAGGGGAGACCCAGTACTTC
cdr3_aa: CASSPGRTGETQYF
d_call: TRBD1
j_call: TRBJ2-5
clone_size: NA
v_call: TRBV18

cdr3_nt: TGTGCCAGCAGTTCCTATAACCTCGGCTATGGCTACACCTTC
cdr3_aa: CASSSYNLGYGYTF
d_call: NA
j_call: TRBJ1-2
clone_size: NA
v_call: TRBV28